The 20 T cell receptor beta chains given below trace back to one sample, sequenced in a study of blood T cell repertoires in COVID-19 (dated by TCRdb to 2020 to 2022). Receptor libraries were prepared by the immunoSEQ multiplex PCR assay. The table was pulled from immuneACCESS by TCRdb, which kept in-frame rearrangements only. Such tables lose some clones; where checked, under half of the loss comes from unresolved V genes, and the rest has no known cause. The sample profile shows roughly 60,000 clones; 84% of them were found once. The top ten clones comprise 5.6% of the sample. Sequenced: peripheral blood. The receptors were gathered from a woman in her sixties or seventies with acute or convalescent COVID-19.

The genes are TRBV21-1 and TRBJ1-5. TRBV21-1 is reported as a pseudogene. The CDR3 covers 13 residues. The CDR3 DNA reads TGTGCCAGCAGCATCTCGGGGAATCAGCCCCAGCATTTT. This encodes CASSISGNQPQHF.

The chain recombines TRBV3-1 (or the pseudogene TRBV3-2) with TRBJ1-4, with unresolved D. The CDR3 loop spans 15 amino acids. V lost 7 bases to trimming and J lost 7 bases, with 19 bases between them. Germline V lookup: CDR1 LGHDT, CDR2 YNNKEL (reference sequence). As DNA, the CDR3 is TGTGCCAGCACCCCGACTAATACCGTTCGTGAAAAACTGTTTTTT. This gives the protein CASTPTNTVREKLFF.

This clone was counted only a few times. V and J are TRBV5-4 and TRBJ2-3; D perhaps matches TRBD1 (5 bases). Per germline, CDR1 SGHNT and CDR2 YYREEE (reference sequence). This CDR3 is built from 15 residues. Trimming removed 9 bases at V and 0 bases at J, with 17 bases between. The CDR3 nucleotides are TGTGCCAACATTCAGGGTTGCTCTAGCACAGATACGCAGTATTTT. Translated, it gives CANIQGCSSTDTQYF.

The J gene is TRBJ2-7, the V gene TRBV5-1, with TRBD1 matching over 8 bases. V lost 4 bases to trimming and J lost 7 bases; unmatched junction nucleotides: 10. The CDR3 covers 14 residues. Germline V gene lookup returns CDR1 SGHRS and CDR2 YFSETQ. The CDR3 sequence: CASSDIQGAGEQYF. In nucleotides, the CDR3 is TGCGCCAGCAGCGATATCCAGGGGGCGGGTGAGCAGTACTTC.

V is TRBV7-3 and J is TRBJ1-1; tentative D call: TRBD1 (5 bases). Trimming took 6 bases from V and 5 from J, leaving 16 bases between them. CDR1 is SGHTA, CDR2 FQGTGA, per germline. This CDR3 is 14 amino acids long. CDR3 coding DNA: TGTGCCAGCAGTAAAGACAGAGCAGAAACTGAAGCTTTCTTT. Translation: CASSKDRAETEAFF.

The V and J genes are TRBV11-1 and TRBJ2-5, with a weak D call TRBD1 (5 bases). Germline loops: CDR1 SGHAT, CDR2 FQDESV (reference sequence). There are 15 residues in the CDR3. Trimming shortened V by 0 bases and J by 2 bases, and 10 bases separated the two germline ends. The CDR3 DNA sequence: TGTGCCAGCAGCTTAGCAGGGGCGGCTCAAGAGACCCAGTACTTC. Its protein is CASSLAGAAQETQYF.

The genes are TRBV5-1 and TRBJ2-3, with TRBD2 identical over 9 bases. After removal of 4 bases from V and 0 bases from J, the junction contained 6 bases not matched to a gene. Per germline, CDR1 SGHRS and CDR2 YFSETQ. The CDR3 has 16 residues. Written as DNA, the CDR3 is TGCGCCAGCAGCCCGGGGACTAGCAAGAGCACAGATACGCAGTATTTT. Its protein is CASSPGTSKSTDTQYF.

The chain has TRBV2 and TRBJ2-1; 12 nucleotides align to TRBD2. CDR1 and CDR2 from the germline V gene are SNHLY and FYNNEI. The CDR3 has 16 residues. V lost 8 bases and J lost 5; bases outside the gene matches: 10. The CDR3 spells CASRISSGGAHNEQFF. As DNA, the CDR3 is TGTGCCAGCCGTATCTCTAGCGGGGGGGCCCACAATGAGCAGTTCTTC.

The rearrangement joins TRBV19 to TRBJ1-6; 8 bases match TRBD1. Germline CDR1 is LNHDA and CDR2 is SQIVND (reference sequence). V trimming: 10 bases; J trimming: 10 bases; junction bases outside the gene matches: 15. The CDR3 runs 15 residues. Here the CDR3 DNA reads TGTGCCACTAGGACACAGGGGGACTTCGGGTCACCCCTCCACTTT. Translated: CATRTQGDFGSPLHF.

Of note for this clone: The missing conserved phenylalanine or tryptophan at the end of this CDR3 makes a read error likely. The DNA is left out, because the CDR3 cannot be placed on it with certainty; the CDR3 is given as TCRdb lists it. V is TRBV6-6 and J is TRBJ1-2; TRBD1, the D gene given by the table, was not confirmed from the DNA. Germline V gives CDR1 MNHNY, CDR2 SVGAGI (reference sequence). Both ends counted, the CDR3 spans 12 residues. The CDR3 here is CASSVGTGGLSR.

The V call is TRBV2, the J call TRBJ1-3, with 8 bases matching TRBD1. V lost 4 bases and J lost 0; bases outside the gene matches: 11. Germline V CDR1 and CDR2: SNHLY, FYNNEI. The CDR3 totals 18 residues. The CDR3 DNA reads TGTGCCAGCAGTGGGGGCAGGGGGCTGTTGGACTCTGGAAACACCATATATTTT. It yields the protein CASSGGRGLLDSGNTIYF.

This clone has just one count. This rearrangement joins TRBV25-1 to TRBJ1-2; 11 bases line up with TRBD1. V gave up 1 base and J gave up 7 bases; unmatched junction bases: 8. Germline V CDR1 and CDR2: MGHDK, SYGVNS. This CDR3 is built from 16 residues. The CDR3 loop is CASSELQGQGVGGYTF. The CDR3 region has the DNA TGTGCCAGCAGTGAATTGCAGGGACAGGGGGTAGGTGGCTACACCTTC.

The chain recombines TRBV5-4 with TRBJ1-3; 7 bases map to TRBD1. Germline V gene lookup returns CDR1 SGHNT and CDR2 YYREEE (reference sequence). This CDR3 spans 15 amino acids. V dropped 4 bases and J dropped 2; count of bases not matched to a gene: 6. The CDR3 loop reads CASSVDRVTGNTIYF. The CDR3 coding sequence is TGTGCCAGCAGCGTTGACAGGGTCACTGGAAACACCATATATTTT.

The rearrangement links TRBV4-2 to TRBJ2-5, with 12 nucleotides matching TRBD2. This CDR3 is 17 amino acids long. Germline V gene data show CDR1 as LGHNA and CDR2 as YNFKEQ. With 4 bases clipped from V and 3 bases from J, the junction kept 9 bases outside the gene matches. For the CDR3, the DNA is TGTGCCAGCAGCCGGAATTGGGCTAGCGGGGGGGAAGAGACCCAGTACTTC. It codes for CASSRNWASGGEETQYF.

The chain carries TRBV9 and TRBJ2-5, with 9 bases identical to TRBD2. The CDR3 has 16 amino acids. Germline values: CDR1 SGDLS, CDR2 YYNGEE. With 3 bases clipped from V and 3 bases from J, the junction kept 9 bases outside the gene matches. CDR3 nucleotides: TGTGCCAGCAGCGCCCCCGGGCGCGGGGGGGAAGAGACCCAGTACTTC. It is translated as CASSAPGRGGEETQYF. Looking up the rest from reference TRBV9 and TRBJ2-5 gives the full variable domain: DSGVTQTPKHLITATGQRVTLRCSPRSGDLSVYWYQQSLDQGLQFLIQYYNGEERAKGNILERFSAQQFPDLHSELNLSSLELGDSALYFCASSAPGRGGEETQYFGPGTRLLVL.

V is TRBV7-9 and J is TRBJ1-1; 9 bases match TRBD1. With 5 bases clipped from V and 4 bases from J, the junction kept 2 bases outside the gene matches. The length of the CDR3 is 13 residues. The germline CDR1 and CDR2 sequences are SEHNR and FQNEAQ (reference sequence). This CDR3 reads CASSTTGGTEAFF. The CDR3 coding sequence is TGTGCCAGCAGCACGACAGGGGGCACTGAAGCTTTCTTT.

The chain is built from TRBV2 and TRBJ2-5; no definite D call. The germline V gene encodes CDR1 SNHLY and CDR2 FYNNEI. The CDR3 runs to 14 residues. Trimming removed 1 base at V and 4 bases at J, with 10 bases between. For the CDR3, the DNA is TGTGCCAGCAGTGAAGGGGCCGTCGGAGAGACCCAGTACTTC. It codes for CASSEGAVGETQYF.

The gene calls are TRBV19 and TRBJ1-1; D remains ambiguous. CDR1 and CDR2 from the germline V gene are LNHDA and SQIVND (reference sequence). The CDR3 runs to 18 residues. The V gene lost 6 bases and the J gene lost 0 bases, with 23 bases spanning the gap. CDR3 DNA sequence: TGTGCCAGTAGATTGAGTGCCGTCGTCACCATCATGAACACTGAAGCTTTCTTT. This translates into CASRLSAVVTIMNTEAFF.

The genes are TRBV27 and TRBJ1-5; 7 bases are a match to TRBD1. The CDR3 totals 14 residues. The V segment lost 7 bases and the J segment 1 base; nucleotides outside the gene matches: 4. The germline V gene encodes CDR1 MNHEY and CDR2 SMNVEV (reference sequence). CDR3 loop: CASKMGQSNQPQHF. Here the CDR3 DNA reads TGTGCCAGCAAGATGGGACAGAGCAATCAGCCCCAGCATTTT.

V and J are TRBV9 and TRBJ1-4; no reliable D call. In germline, CDR1 is SGDLS, CDR2 YYNGEE. The CDR3 sequence is 14 residues long. The ends were cut back, 4 bases at V and 2 bases at J, with 9 bases in the middle. This chain's CDR3 is CASSQDFTNEKLFF. CDR3 bases: TGTGCCAGCAGCCAGGACTTTACTAATGAAAAACTGTTTTTT.